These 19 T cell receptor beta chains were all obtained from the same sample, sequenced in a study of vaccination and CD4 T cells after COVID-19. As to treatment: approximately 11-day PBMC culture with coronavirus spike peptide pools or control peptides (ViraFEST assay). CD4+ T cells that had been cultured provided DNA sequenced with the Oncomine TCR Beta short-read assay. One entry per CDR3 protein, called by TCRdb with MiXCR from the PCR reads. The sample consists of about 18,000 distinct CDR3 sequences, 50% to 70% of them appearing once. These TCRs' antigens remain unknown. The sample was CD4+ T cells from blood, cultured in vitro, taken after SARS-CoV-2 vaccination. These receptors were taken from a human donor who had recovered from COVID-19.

The CDR3 loop reads CSARGLLYEQYF. The CDR3 DNA follows: TGCAGTGCTAGGGGACTTCTCTACGAGCAGTACTTC. The chain employs TRBV20-1 and TRBJ2-7; perhaps TRBD2 as D (6 bases). The germline V and J ends were trimmed by 3 bases and 3 bases, with 9 bases remaining between them. The CDR3 runs to 12 residues. Germline V gene sequence: CDR1 DFQATT, CDR2 SNEGSKA (reference sequence).

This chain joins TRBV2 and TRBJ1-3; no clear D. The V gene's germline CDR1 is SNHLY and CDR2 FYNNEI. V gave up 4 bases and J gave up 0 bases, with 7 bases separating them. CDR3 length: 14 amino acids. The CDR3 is CASSASASGNTIYF. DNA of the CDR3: TGTGCCAGCAGTGCTTCAGCCTCTGGAAACACCATATATTTT.

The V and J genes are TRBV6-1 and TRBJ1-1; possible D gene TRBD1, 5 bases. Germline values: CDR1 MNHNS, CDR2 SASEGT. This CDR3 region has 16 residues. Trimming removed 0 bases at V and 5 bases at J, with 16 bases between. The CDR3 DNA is TGTGCCAGCAGTGAAGCGCGGGGACTAAGGAGGACTGAAGCTTTCTTT. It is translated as CASSEARGLRRTEAFF.

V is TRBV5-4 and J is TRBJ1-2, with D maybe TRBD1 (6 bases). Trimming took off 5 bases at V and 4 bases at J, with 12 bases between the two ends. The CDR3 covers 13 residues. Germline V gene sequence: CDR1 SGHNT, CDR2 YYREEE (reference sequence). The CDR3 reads CASRSDRTYGYTF. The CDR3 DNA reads TGTGCCAGCAGATCCGACAGGACCTATGGCTACACCTTC.

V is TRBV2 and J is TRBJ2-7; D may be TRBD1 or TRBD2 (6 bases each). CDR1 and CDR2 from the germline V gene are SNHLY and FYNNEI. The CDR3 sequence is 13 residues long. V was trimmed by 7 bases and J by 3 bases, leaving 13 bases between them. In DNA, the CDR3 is TGTGCCAGCACGCGGGACATTAACTACGAGCAGTACTTC. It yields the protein CASTRDINYEQYF.

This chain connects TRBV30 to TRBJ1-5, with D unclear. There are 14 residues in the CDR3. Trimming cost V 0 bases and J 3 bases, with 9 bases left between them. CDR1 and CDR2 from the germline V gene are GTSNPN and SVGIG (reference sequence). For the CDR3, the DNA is TGTGCCTGGAGTGTACGCCTGCCCAATCAGCCCCAGCATTTT. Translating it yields CAWSVRLPNQPQHF.

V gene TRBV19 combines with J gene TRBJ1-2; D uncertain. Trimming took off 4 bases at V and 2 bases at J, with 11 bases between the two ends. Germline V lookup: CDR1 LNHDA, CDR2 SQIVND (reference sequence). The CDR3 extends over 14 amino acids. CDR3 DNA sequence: TGTGCCAGTAGTACTACGGGTTTAAACTATGGCTACACCTTC. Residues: CASSTTGLNYGYTF.

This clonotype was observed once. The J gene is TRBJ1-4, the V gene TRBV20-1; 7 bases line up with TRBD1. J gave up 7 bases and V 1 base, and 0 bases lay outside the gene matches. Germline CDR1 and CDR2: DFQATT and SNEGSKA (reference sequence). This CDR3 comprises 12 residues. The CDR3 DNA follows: TGCAGTGCTAGAGGGGACAGTGAAAAACTGTTTTTT. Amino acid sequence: CSARGDSEKLFF.

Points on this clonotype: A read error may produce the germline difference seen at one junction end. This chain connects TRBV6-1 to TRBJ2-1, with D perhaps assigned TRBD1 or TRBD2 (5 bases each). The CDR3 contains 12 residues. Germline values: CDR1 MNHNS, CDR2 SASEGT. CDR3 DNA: TGTGCCATCAGTGAGGGGTACAATGAGCAGTTCTTC. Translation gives CAISEGYNEQFF.

CDR3 sequence: CASSEVIRVRNSNQPQHF. For the CDR3, the DNA is TGTGCCAGCAGTGAGGTGATACGGGTCCGGAATAGCAATCAGCCCCAGCATTTT. The genes are TRBV6-1 and TRBJ1-5, with D unclear. This CDR3 has 18 amino acids. The V and J ends lost 3 bases and 0 bases respectively, with 18 bases between them. Germline V CDR1 and CDR2: MNHNS, SASEGT.

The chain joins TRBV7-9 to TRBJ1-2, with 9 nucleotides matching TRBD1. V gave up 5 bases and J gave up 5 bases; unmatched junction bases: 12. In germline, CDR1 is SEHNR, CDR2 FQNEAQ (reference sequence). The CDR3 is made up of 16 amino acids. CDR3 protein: CASSIDRDRENYGYTF. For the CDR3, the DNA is TGTGCCAGCAGCATAGACAGGGACAGGGAGAATTATGGCTACACCTTC.

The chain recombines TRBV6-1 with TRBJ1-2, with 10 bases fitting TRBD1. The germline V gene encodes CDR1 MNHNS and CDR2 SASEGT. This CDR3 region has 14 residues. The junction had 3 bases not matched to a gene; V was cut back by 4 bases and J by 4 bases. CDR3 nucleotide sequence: TGTGCCAGCAGTGGGGACAGGGGATCCTATGGCTACACCTTC. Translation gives CASSGDRGSYGYTF.

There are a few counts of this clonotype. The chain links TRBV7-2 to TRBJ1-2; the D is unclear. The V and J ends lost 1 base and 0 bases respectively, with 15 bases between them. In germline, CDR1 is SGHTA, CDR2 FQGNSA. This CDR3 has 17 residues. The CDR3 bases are TGTGCCAGCAGCTTAGGAATTGGCAGAGCCACTAACTATGGCTACACCTTC. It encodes CASSLGIGRATNYGYTF.

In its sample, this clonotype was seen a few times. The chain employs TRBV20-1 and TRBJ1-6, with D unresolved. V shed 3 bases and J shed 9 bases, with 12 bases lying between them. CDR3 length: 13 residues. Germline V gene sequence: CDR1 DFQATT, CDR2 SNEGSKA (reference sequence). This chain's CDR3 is CSASPRSVSPLHF. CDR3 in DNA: TGCAGTGCTAGCCCTCGAAGTGTTTCACCCCTCCACTTT.

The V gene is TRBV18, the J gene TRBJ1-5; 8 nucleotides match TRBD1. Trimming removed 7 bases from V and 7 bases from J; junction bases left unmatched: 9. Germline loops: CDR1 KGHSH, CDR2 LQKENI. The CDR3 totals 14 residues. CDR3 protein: CASLYQGARQPQHF. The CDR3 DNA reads TGTGCCAGCTTATACCAGGGGGCGCGGCAGCCCCAGCATTTT.

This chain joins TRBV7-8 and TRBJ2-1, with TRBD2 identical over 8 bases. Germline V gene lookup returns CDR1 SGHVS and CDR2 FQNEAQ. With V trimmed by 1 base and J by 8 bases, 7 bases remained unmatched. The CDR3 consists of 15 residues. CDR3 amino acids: CASSLGPGGFDEQFF. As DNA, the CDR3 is TGTGCCAGCAGCTTAGGACCGGGAGGGTTCGATGAGCAGTTCTTC.

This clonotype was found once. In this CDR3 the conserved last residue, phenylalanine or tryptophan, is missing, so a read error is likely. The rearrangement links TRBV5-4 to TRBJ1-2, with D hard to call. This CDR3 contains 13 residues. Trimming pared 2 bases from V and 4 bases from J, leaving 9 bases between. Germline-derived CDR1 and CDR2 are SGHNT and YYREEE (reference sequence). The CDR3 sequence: CASSLPPSYGYTS. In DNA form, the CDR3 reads TGTGCCAGCAGCTTACCTCCCAGCTATGGCTACACCTCC.

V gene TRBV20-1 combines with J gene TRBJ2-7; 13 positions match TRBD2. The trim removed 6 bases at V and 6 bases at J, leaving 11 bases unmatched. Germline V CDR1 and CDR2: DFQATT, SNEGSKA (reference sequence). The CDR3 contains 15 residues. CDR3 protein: CSAITSGRALGEQYF. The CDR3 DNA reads TGCAGTGCGATTACTAGCGGGAGGGCCCTAGGCGAGCAGTACTTC.

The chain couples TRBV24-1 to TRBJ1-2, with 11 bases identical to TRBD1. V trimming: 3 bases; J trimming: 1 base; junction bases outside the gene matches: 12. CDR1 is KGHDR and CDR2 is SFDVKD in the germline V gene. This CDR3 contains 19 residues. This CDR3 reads CATSDETGQGAGVNYGYTF. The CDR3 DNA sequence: TGTGCCACCAGTGATGAAACCGGACAGGGGGCGGGGGTTAACTATGGCTACACCTTC.